These 27 T cell receptor beta chains were all obtained from the same sample, sequenced in a study of cytomegalovirus exposure and HLA in healthy donors. PCR amplification relied on 60 Vbeta primers (plus 13 Jbeta primers). Clones were sequenced by immunoSEQ multiplex PCR, and TCRdb holds only the in-frame ones, with some missing. The data show 130,000 or so clones, around 75% seen once. The sample was PBMCs. These receptors all come from a man aged 40-55 years in good health and CMV-seronegative.

A single count supports this clone. The chain joins TRBV7-2 to TRBJ2-3; maybe TRBD2 (7 bases). The CDR3 is 15 residues long. Germline V gene lookup returns CDR1 SGHTA and CDR2 FQGNSA. Trimming removed 3 bases at V and 3 bases at J, with 13 bases between. CDR3 DNA: TGTGCCAGCAGCTTGGTGGGGGGGCCGACAGATACGCAGTATTTT. Amino acid sequence: CASSLVGGPTDTQYF.

The chain employs TRBV7-3 and TRBJ2-1; 13 nucleotides agree with TRBD2. CDR1 and CDR2 from the germline V gene are SGHTA and FQGTGA. This CDR3 has 15 amino acids. The junction had 8 bases not matched to a gene; V was cut back by 5 bases and J by 10 bases. CDR3 amino acids: CASSVLAGGPGEQFF. Here the CDR3 DNA reads TGTGCCAGCAGCGTACTAGCGGGGGGGCCGGGGGAGCAGTTCTTC. Full variable domain (outside the CDR3, taken from reference TRBV7-3 and TRBJ2-1): GAGVSQTPSNKVTEKGKYVELRCDPISGHTALYWYRQSLGQGPEFLIYFQGTGAADDSGLPNDRFFAVRPEGSVSTLKIQRTERGDSAVYLCASSVLAGGPGEQFFGPGTRLTVL.

The chain uses TRBV27 and TRBJ2-7; 8 bases line up with TRBD1. Germline V gene lookup returns CDR1 MNHEY and CDR2 SMNVEV (reference sequence). The length of the CDR3 is 18 residues. The V segment lost 2 bases and the J segment 7 bases; nucleotides outside the gene matches: 19. The DNA for the CDR3 is TGTGCCAGCAGTTTAAACATTATATCGACAGGGGCGGGTGAGGAGCAGTACTTC. Amino acid sequence: CASSLNIISTGAGEEQYF.

This chain links TRBV28 with TRBJ2-3; possibly TRBD1 for D (5 bases). V lost 3 bases, J lost 4 bases, and 17 bases lay in between. Germline lookup yields CDR1 MDHEN and CDR2 SYDVKM. The CDR3 runs to 16 residues. For the CDR3, the DNA is TGTGCCAGCAGTTTGATTACAGGAAAAGGAGCAGATACGCAGTATTTT. It specifies CASSLITGKGADTQYF. Filled out from reference TRBV28 and TRBJ2-3, the complete variable domain reads DVKVTQSSRYLVKRTGEKVFLECVQDMDHENMFWYRQDPGLGLRLIYFSYDVKMKEKGDIPEGYSVSREKKERFSLILESASTNQTSMYLCASSLITGKGADTQYFGPGTRLTVL.

The chain joins TRBV2 to TRBJ2-5, with D perhaps TRBD1 (6 bases). The DNA end is more similar to TRBJ2-7, so the J call may be wrong. Germline CDR1 is SNHLY and CDR2 is FYNNEI. This CDR3 is 14 amino acids long. This chain's CDR3 is CASSPRDKIYEQYF. In nucleotides, the CDR3 is TGTGCCAGCAGTCCTCGGGACAAAATCTACGAGCAGTACTTC.

The chain combines TRBV5-1 with TRBJ1-1; D is possibly TRBD1 (5 bases). CDR3 size: 17 residues. CDR1 is SGHRS and CDR2 is YFSETQ in the germline V gene. V lost 3 bases to trimming and J lost 1 base, with 19 bases between them. In nucleotides, the CDR3 is TGCGCCAGCAGCTCCGGAAGGGGCCAGTCCTCGAACACTGAAGCTTTCTTT. It is translated as CASSSGRGQSSNTEAFF.

CDR3: CASSVYTGTQLGNTIYF. CDR3 nucleotides: TGTGCCAGCAGCGTTTATACTGGGACACAGTTAGGAAACACCATATATTTT. The chain combines TRBV9 with TRBJ1-3; perhaps TRBD1 as D (6 bases). Deletions cut 2 bases from V and 4 bases from J, with 19 bases between. The CDR3 sequence is 17 residues long. The germline V gene encodes CDR1 SGDLS and CDR2 YYNGEE.

The J gene is TRBJ1-2, the V gene TRBV4-3, with TRBD1 matching over 8 bases. The CDR3 consists of 15 residues. CDR1 is LGHNA, CDR2 YSLEER, per germline. With V trimmed by 4 bases and J by 14 bases, 18 bases remained unmatched. CDR3 protein: CASSPPPGQASSITF. The CDR3 nucleotides read TGCGCCAGCAGCCCCCCCCCGGGACAGGCCTCCTCTATAACCTTC.

V is TRBV6-5 and J is TRBJ1-6; D is possibly TRBD1 (5 bases). Trimming removed 0 bases at V and 8 bases at J, with 11 bases between. Germline V CDR1 and CDR2: MNHEY, SVGAGI. The CDR3 spans 15 residues. The CDR3 DNA reads TGTGCCAGCAGTTACTCGGGGGGGAGGGATTCACCCCTCCACTTT. Translation: CASSYSGGRDSPLHF.

This clone was picked up one time. The J gene is TRBJ1-2, the V gene TRBV2; D is ambiguous. Germline V gives CDR1 SNHLY, CDR2 FYNNEI. This CDR3 has 15 residues. Trimming pared 1 base from V and 1 base from J, leaving 10 bases between. The DNA for the CDR3 is TGTGCCAGCAGTGAAGATAGCGGCGATAACTATGGCTACACCTTC. This gives the protein CASSEDSGDNYGYTF.

With regard to this clone: Compared with germline, one end of the junction differs, possibly owing to a read error. The gene calls are TRBV7-9 and TRBJ2-7; 7 positions agree with TRBD1. The CDR3 spans 13 residues. The germline V gene has CDR1 SEHNR and CDR2 FQNEAQ (reference sequence). The CDR3: CSSSFGQAYEQYF. The CDR3 DNA reads TGTTCCAGCAGCTTCGGACAGGCGTACGAGCAGTACTTC.

A remark on this clone: Germline is not matched at one junction end, which may reflect a read error. V usage is TRBV5-1 and J usage is TRBJ2-5, with D possibly called TRBD1 or TRBD2 (7 bases each). The CDR3 loop spans 14 amino acids. Germline values: CDR1 SGHRS, CDR2 YFSETQ. CDR3 nucleotide sequence: TGCGCCAGCAGTTTGGGAGGGGGCAAAGAGACCCAGTACTTC. Its translation: CASSLGGGKETQYF.

This rearrangement joins TRBV7-9 to TRBJ2-3; 10 nucleotides line up with TRBD2. The CDR3 is made up of 13 amino acids. Trimming took 11 bases from V and 4 from J; bases not matched to a gene: 6. Looked up from germline, CDR1 is SEHNR and CDR2 is FQNEAQ (reference sequence). DNA of the CDR3: TGTGCCGCCGGGACTAGCGAGGCAGATACGCAGTATTTT. Translating gives CAAGTSEADTQYF. The complete variable domain, with remaining parts taken from reference TRBV7-9 and TRBJ2-3, reads DTGVSQNPRHKITKRGQNVTFRCDPISEHNRLYWYRQTLGQGPEFLTYFQNEAQLEKSRLLSDRFSAERPKGSFSTLEIQRTEQGDSAMYLCAAGTSEADTQYFGPGTRLTVL.

Comments on this clone: Other DNA sequences in this sample translate to the same CDR3. The V call is TRBV28, the J call TRBJ1-2; D might be TRBD1 (5 bases). This CDR3 comprises 13 residues. Germline loops: CDR1 MDHEN, CDR2 SYDVKM. V was trimmed by 2 bases and J by 2 bases, leaving 6 bases between them. The CDR3 loop is CASSLRQNYGYTF. CDR3 bases: TGTGCCAGCAGTTTAAGACAGAACTATGGCTACACCTTC.

V is TRBV14 and J is TRBJ2-5; 12 bases are a match to TRBD2. Germline V gives CDR1 SGHDN, CDR2 FVKESK. V lost 4 bases to trimming and J lost 2 bases; unmatched junction nucleotides: 11. This CDR3 region has 18 residues. This CDR3 is CASSPGPGLAGSQETQYF. The CDR3 DNA sequence: TGTGCCAGCAGCCCTGGTCCAGGACTAGCGGGGAGTCAAGAGACCCAGTACTTC.

The chain carries TRBV5-6 and TRBJ2-7; weak D call: TRBD1 (5 bases). V was clipped by 0 bases and J by 3 bases, with 10 bases between them. This CDR3 has 14 amino acids. Germline loops: CDR1 SGHDT, CDR2 YYEEEE. The CDR3 loop is CASSLVGQDYEQYF. The CDR3, as DNA: TGTGCCAGCAGCTTGGTGGGGCAAGACTACGAGCAGTACTTC. The full variable domain, completed using reference TRBV5-6 and TRBJ2-7, is DAGVTQSPTHLIKTRGQQVTLRCSPKSGHDTVSWYQQALGQGPQFIFQYYEEEERQRGNFPDRFSGHQFPNYSSELNVNALLLGDSALYLCASSLVGQDYEQYFGPGTRLTVT.

This chain links TRBV30 with TRBJ1-6, with D possibly matching TRBD1 (6 bases). The CDR3 extends over 13 amino acids. V gave up 4 bases and J gave up 10 bases, with 14 bases separating them. CDR1 GTSNPN and CDR2 SVGIG come from the germline V gene (reference sequence). For the CDR3, the DNA is TGTGCCTGGAAGGGGGATGGGGACTCACCCCTCCACTTT. The encoded protein is CAWKGDGDSPLHF.

This clone was recorded once. V is TRBV6-5 and J is TRBJ2-1; D might be TRBD2 (7 bases). From germline, CDR1 is MNHEY and CDR2 SVGAGI. The CDR3 loop spans 11 amino acids. Trimming pared 8 bases from V and 9 bases from J, leaving 11 bases between. Written as DNA, the CDR3 is TGTGCCAGCTGGGGGGGGCGTGAGCAGTTCTTC. Its protein is CASWGGREQFF.

The chain carries TRBV6-1 and TRBJ1-6; 8 bases are shared with TRBD1. The germline V gene encodes CDR1 MNHNS and CDR2 SASEGT. With V trimmed by 5 bases and J by 11 bases, 5 bases remained unmatched. The CDR3 is made up of 13 amino acids. CDR3 sequence reads: CASSLDRVPPLHF. For the CDR3, the DNA is TGTGCCAGCAGTCTGGACAGGGTTCCACCCCTCCACTTT.

This clone was recorded only once. The chain joins TRBV28 to TRBJ2-2; 10 bases are shared with TRBD1. V shed 2 bases, J shed 7 bases, and the junction held 7 bases outside the gene matches. Germline assignment: CDR1 MDHEN and CDR2 SYDVKM. There are 16 residues in the CDR3. CDR3 in amino acids: CASSLATGGLDGELFF. The CDR3 DNA reads TGTGCCAGCAGTTTAGCGACAGGGGGCTTGGACGGGGAGCTGTTTTTT.

This chain links TRBV6-5 with TRBJ1-6, with D perhaps matching TRBD1 (5 bases). CDR1 is MNHEY, CDR2 SVGAGI, per germline. The germline V and J ends were trimmed by 6 bases and 7 bases, with 16 bases remaining between them. CDR3 length: 15 amino acids. This chain's CDR3 is CASSPPGLQNSPLHF. The CDR3 nucleotides are TGTGCCAGCAGCCCTCCGGGACTGCAGAATTCACCCCTCCACTTT.

The chain employs TRBV5-4 and TRBJ1-2, with D possibly TRBD1 on 6 matching bases. V was pared by 2 bases and J by 4 bases, with 12 bases between. Germline CDR1 reads SGHNT; CDR2 reads YYREEE (reference sequence). The length of the CDR3 is 14 residues. The CDR3 bases are TGTGCCAGCAGCTTTCGGGACACGGGCTATGGCTACACCTTC. As protein: CASSFRDTGYGYTF.

In the case of this clone: Distinct nucleotide sequences in the sample also encode this CDR3. CDR3 region: CASSARQGDSPLHF. The CDR3 bases are TGTGCCAGCAGCGCGCGACAGGGAGATTCACCCCTCCACTTT. This chain links TRBV9 with TRBJ1-6, with 7 bases that match TRBD1. Germline assignment: CDR1 SGDLS and CDR2 YYNGEE. V lost 3 bases and J lost 8; bases outside the gene matches: 5. The CDR3 runs to 14 residues.

V usage is TRBV5-1 and J usage is TRBJ2-2; TRBD2 might be the D (6 bases). Germline V lookup: CDR1 SGHRS, CDR2 YFSETQ. The CDR3 has 16 residues. Trimming took off 5 bases at V and 1 base at J, with 15 bases between the two ends. CDR3 nucleotides: TGCGCCAGCAGATCTCGGGGGTTCATGAACACCGGGGAGCTGTTTTTT. Residues: CASRSRGFMNTGELFF.

The chain uses TRBV7-9 and TRBJ1-1, with no clear D. This CDR3 is built from 14 residues. Per germline, CDR1 SEHNR and CDR2 FQNEAQ (reference sequence). Trimming shortened V by 1 base and J by 1 base, and 7 bases separated the two germline ends. The CDR3: CASSLVSGNTEAFF. The CDR3 DNA sequence: TGTGCCAGCAGCTTAGTCTCAGGGAACACTGAAGCTTTCTTT. Variable domain in full (rest from reference TRBV7-9 and TRBJ1-1): DTGVSQNPRHKITKRGQNVTFRCDPISEHNRLYWYRQTLGQGPEFLTYFQNEAQLEKSRLLSDRFSAERPKGSFSTLEIQRTEQGDSAMYLCASSLVSGNTEAFFGQGTRLTVV.

V is TRBV19 and J is TRBJ2-7; D is possibly TRBD2 (5 bases). Trimming pared 10 bases from V and 1 base from J, leaving 17 bases between. Germline CDR1 reads LNHDA; CDR2 reads SQIVND (reference sequence). This CDR3 is built from 14 residues. For the CDR3, the DNA is TGTGCCACCTCCCCTAGGAGGAGTTCCTACGAGCAGTACTTC. This translates into CATSPRRSSYEQYF.

A few counts support this clone. The chain has TRBV9 and TRBJ2-2; D is perhaps TRBD2 (7 bases). CDR1 is SGDLS, CDR2 YYNGEE, per germline. V lost 0 bases to trimming and J lost 4 bases, with 13 bases between them. CDR3 length: 16 residues. The DNA for the CDR3 is TGTGCCAGCAGCGTAGCGCGGGGGCCTCTCACCGGGGAGCTGTTTTTT. It translates to CASSVARGPLTGELFF.